One and the same sample provided the 15 T cell receptor beta chains below, sequenced in a study of neurological immune-mediated disorders. TCRdb called the 5' RACE reads again in MiXCR, with one record for every CDR3 protein. The sample shows more than 75,000 distinct CDR3 sequences, about a tenth of them seen only once. The sequenced material came from PBMCs. Every receptor here comes from a man aged 35 to 55 in good health.

The sample holds many counts of this clonotype. The chain employs TRBV7-2 and TRBJ2-3, with 11 bases fitting TRBD2. CDR3 length equals 16 residues. V lost 2 bases and J lost 2; bases outside the gene matches: 3. The germline CDR1 and CDR2 sequences are SGHTA and FQGNSA. For the CDR3, the DNA is TGTGCCAGCAGCTTACTTAGCGGGGGGGCCACAGATACGCAGTATTTT. Encoded protein: CASSLLSGGATDTQYF.

This clonotype has more than one count but fewer than ten. The rearrangement uses TRBV29-1 and TRBJ2-3; no clear D. V gave up 3 bases and J gave up 3 bases, with 7 bases separating them. This CDR3 is 12 amino acids long. CDR1 is SQVTM, CDR2 ANQGSEA, per germline. The DNA of the CDR3 is TGCAGCGTTGACACTGGAACAGATACGCAGTATTTT. It codes for CSVDTGTDTQYF.

V gene TRBV7-9 combines with J gene TRBJ2-7; 8 nucleotides agree with TRBD1. The CDR3 length is 14 residues. Germline CDR1 reads SEHNR; CDR2 reads FQNEAQ (reference sequence). J was trimmed by 2 bases and V by 5 bases; bases with no gene match: 5. CDR3 amino acids: CASSPGRGPYEQYF. Written as DNA, the CDR3 is TGTGCCAGCAGCCCTGGCAGGGGGCCCTACGAGCAGTACTTC.

On this clonotype: A much larger clone lies a single base off, so this may be a read error. This chain joins TRBV9 and TRBJ2-7, with 7 bases that match TRBD1. Germline V gene data show CDR1 as SGDLS and CDR2 as YYNGEE. The CDR3 covers 15 residues. The CDR3 DNA is TGTGCCAACAGCGTACACCGGGACAGTACCTACGAGCAGTACTTC. Amino acid sequence: CANSVHRDSTYEQYF.

Concerning this clonotype itself: One base away lies a much larger clone, so this may be a sequencing read error. This chain connects TRBV27 to TRBJ2-1, with D maybe TRBD1 (6 bases). Germline V CDR1 and CDR2: MNHEY, SMNVEV (reference sequence). The length of the CDR3 is 15 residues. CDR3: CASSVGDTGYGELFF. CDR3 DNA: TGTGCCAGCAGCGTCGGAGATACAGGGTACGGTGAGCTGTTCTTC.

The chain carries TRBV6-4 and TRBJ2-1, with D maybe TRBD2 (7 bases). The germline gives CDR1 MRHNA, CDR2 SNTAGT. V lost 1 base and J 9 bases, leaving 13 bases between the germline ends. The CDR3 spans 14 residues. The CDR3 DNA reads TGTGCCAGCAGTGACTGGGGGGGCGGCGGTGAGCAGTTCTTC. Translation gives CASSDWGGGGEQFF.

Ten or more counts support this clonotype. The V call is TRBV20-1, the J call TRBJ2-2, with 14 bases fitting TRBD2. Germline V gene sequence: CDR1 DFQATT, CDR2 SNEGSKA (reference sequence). The V segment lost 1 base and the J segment 3 bases; nucleotides outside the gene matches: 4. The CDR3 covers 17 residues. The CDR3 sequence: CSARGGLAGVDTGELFF. CDR3 bases: TGCAGTGCTAGAGGGGGACTAGCGGGAGTGGACACCGGGGAGCTGTTTTTT.

This clonotype was found many times. This chain joins TRBV20-1 and TRBJ2-7; D is possibly TRBD1 or TRBD2 (6 bases each). From germline, CDR1 is DFQATT and CDR2 SNEGSKA (reference sequence). There are 15 residues in the CDR3. Trimming took 0 bases from V and 3 from J, leaving 15 bases between them. The CDR3 reads CSAREGGSSYYEQYF. CDR3 bases: TGCAGTGCTAGAGAAGGGGGGAGTTCCTACTACGAGCAGTACTTC.

The chain is built from TRBV11-2 and TRBJ2-1; 8 bases align to TRBD1. The CDR3 consists of 19 residues. V lost 2 bases and J lost 3; bases outside the gene matches: 15. Per germline, CDR1 SGHAT and CDR2 FQNNGV. The DNA for the CDR3 is TGTGCCAGCAGCTTAATCTCAGCAGGGGGCCTCGGCGGCTACAATGAGCAGTTCTTC. Translated: CASSLISAGGLGGYNEQFF.

The chain joins TRBV20-1 to TRBJ1-2; 7 bases are shared with TRBD1. CDR3 size: 12 residues. V lost 7 bases, J lost 7 bases, and 9 bases stayed unmatched. CDR1 is DFQATT and CDR2 is SNEGSKA in the germline V gene (reference sequence). Here the CDR3 reads CSVSGGIGGYTF. The DNA for the CDR3 is TGCAGTGTTTCAGGGGGGATAGGTGGCTACACCTTC.

The sample holds many counts of this clonotype. The V and J genes are TRBV29-1 and TRBJ1-1, with D unclear. The length of the CDR3 is 13 residues. The V end was cut by 8 bases, the J end by 0 bases, with 13 bases between. In germline, CDR1 is SQVTM, CDR2 ANQGSEA. CDR3 in amino acids: CSLHSALNTEAFF. The DNA for the CDR3 is TGCAGCTTGCATTCAGCCTTGAACACTGAAGCTTTCTTT.

As regards this clonotype: Just one base apart from a much larger clone, this may be a read error. The chain employs TRBV10-3 and TRBJ1-5; 8 bases map to TRBD1. The CDR3 extends over 17 amino acids. The V gene end was trimmed by 4 bases and the J gene end by 0 bases; junction bases not matched to a gene: 8. Germline CDR1 and CDR2: ENHRY and SYGVKD. CDR3 region: CAISADRDTSSNQPQHF. As DNA, the CDR3 is TGTGCCATCAGTGCGGACAGGGATACCAGTAGCAATCAGCCCCAGCATTTT.

This clonotype was observed at least ten times. The chain has TRBV13 and TRBJ2-5; unclear D gene. Trimming cost V 4 bases and J 0 bases, with 12 bases left between them. The CDR3 is 15 residues long. The germline V gene encodes CDR1 PRHDT and CDR2 FYEKMQ (reference sequence). CDR3 residues: CASSSILLNQETQYF. DNA for the CDR3: TGTGCCAGCAGCTCGATTCTTTTAAACCAAGAGACCCAGTACTTC.

Ten or more counts support this clonotype. The CDR3 loop reads CASSQPNLGYTF. CDR3 sequence (DNA): TGCGCCAGCAGCCAACCCAATCTAGGCTACACCTTC. This chain joins TRBV4-1 and TRBJ1-2; no reliable D call. This CDR3 spans 12 amino acids. CDR1 MGHRA and CDR2 YSYEKL come from the germline V gene. Trimming removed 2 bases at V and 8 bases at J, with 9 bases between.

There are many counts of this clonotype. The CDR3 region is CSASLNTGTRVGEQFF. The CDR3 DNA is TGCAGTGCTAGTCTTAACACCGGGACTAGAGTGGGTGAGCAGTTCTTC. The chain couples TRBV20-1 to TRBJ2-1; TRBD2 matches 8 bases. The CDR3 runs 16 residues. Germline assignment: CDR1 DFQATT and CDR2 SNEGSKA (reference sequence). V shed 3 bases and J 9 bases; nucleotides not matched to a gene: 16.